Reported below is one T cell receptor beta chain. The data are from a study of CD8+CD57+ T cells in acquired aplastic anemia. Study context: Sorted CD4+ plus CD8+ cells gave DNA averaging roughly 2.9 ug.

Before being chosen for sequencing, patients had shown CD8+CD57+ cell expansion by flow cytometry. This CDR3 has 18 residues. The V gene's germline CDR1 is KGHDR and CDR2 SFDVKD. After removal of 2 bases from V and 6 bases from J, the junction contained 10 bases not matched to a gene. According to the study, genomic DNA was the template for TCR beta VDJ and CDR3 profiling. TCRdb called the reads again in MiXCR, with one record for every CDR3 protein. The table lists 220,000 or so distinct CDR3 sequences, more than 55% of them singletons. Sequences were obtained from sorted CD4+, CD8+, or CD8+CD57+ T cells (not recorded which) from PBMCs. The chain links TRBV24-1 to TRBJ2-1, with TRBD2 matching over 12 bases. This clonotype originated in a human donor with aplastic anemia. CDR3 protein: CATSDSRASGGAVNEQFF. The CDR3 DNA sequence: TGTGCCACCAGTGATTCCCGGGCTAGCGGGGGGGCGGTCAATGAGCAGTTCTTC.